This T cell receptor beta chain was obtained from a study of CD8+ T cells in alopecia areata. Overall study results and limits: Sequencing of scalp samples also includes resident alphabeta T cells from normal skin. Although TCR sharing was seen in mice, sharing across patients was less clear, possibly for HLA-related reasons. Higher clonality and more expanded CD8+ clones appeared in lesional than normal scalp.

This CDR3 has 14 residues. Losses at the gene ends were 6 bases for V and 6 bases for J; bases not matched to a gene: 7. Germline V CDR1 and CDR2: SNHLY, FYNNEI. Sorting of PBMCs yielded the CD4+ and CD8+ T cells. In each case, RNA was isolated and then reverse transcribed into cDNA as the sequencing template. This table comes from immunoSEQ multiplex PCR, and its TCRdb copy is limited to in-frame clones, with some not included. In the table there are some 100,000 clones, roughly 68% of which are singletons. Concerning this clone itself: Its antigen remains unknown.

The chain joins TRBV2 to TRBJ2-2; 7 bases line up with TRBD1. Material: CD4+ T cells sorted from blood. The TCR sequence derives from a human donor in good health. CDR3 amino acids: CASRPGTVSGELFF. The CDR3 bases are TGTGCCAGCAGGCCAGGGACAGTTTCCGGGGAGCTGTTTTTT.